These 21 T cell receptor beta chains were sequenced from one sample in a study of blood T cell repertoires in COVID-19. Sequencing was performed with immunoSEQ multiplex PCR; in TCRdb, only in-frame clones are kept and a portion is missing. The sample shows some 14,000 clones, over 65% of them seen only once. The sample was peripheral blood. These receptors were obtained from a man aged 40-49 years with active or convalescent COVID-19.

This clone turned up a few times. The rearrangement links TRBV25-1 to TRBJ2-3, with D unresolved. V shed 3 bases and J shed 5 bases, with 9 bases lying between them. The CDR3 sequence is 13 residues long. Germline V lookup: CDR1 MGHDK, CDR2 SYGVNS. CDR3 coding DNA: TGTGCCAGCAGTGATCGGGTGGGAGATACGCAGTATTTT. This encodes CASSDRVGDTQYF.

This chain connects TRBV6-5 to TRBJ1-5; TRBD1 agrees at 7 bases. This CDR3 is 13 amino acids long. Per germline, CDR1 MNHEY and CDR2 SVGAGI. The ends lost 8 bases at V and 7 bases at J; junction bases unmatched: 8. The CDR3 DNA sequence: TGTGCCAGCGGATCAGACAGGGACCAGCCCCAGCATTTT. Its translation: CASGSDRDQPQHF.

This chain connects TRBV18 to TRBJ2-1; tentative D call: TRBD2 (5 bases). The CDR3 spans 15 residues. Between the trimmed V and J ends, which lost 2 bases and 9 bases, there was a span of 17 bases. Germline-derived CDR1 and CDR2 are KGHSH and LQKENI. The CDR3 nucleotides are TGTGCCAGCTCACCAGCTGTCAGCCCAGGAGGTGAGCAGTTCTTC. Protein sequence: CASSPAVSPGGEQFF.

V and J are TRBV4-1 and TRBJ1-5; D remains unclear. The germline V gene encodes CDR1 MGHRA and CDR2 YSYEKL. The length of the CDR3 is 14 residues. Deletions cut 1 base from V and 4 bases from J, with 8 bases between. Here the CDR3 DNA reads TGCGCCAGCAGCCAAGTTGGCCGTAATCAGCCCCAGCATTTT. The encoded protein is CASSQVGRNQPQHF.

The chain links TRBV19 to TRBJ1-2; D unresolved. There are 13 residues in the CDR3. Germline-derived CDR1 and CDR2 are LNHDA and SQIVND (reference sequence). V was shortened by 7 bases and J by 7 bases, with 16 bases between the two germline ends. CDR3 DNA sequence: TGTGCCAGTACCTCCCTCACGGGGTCTGGCTACACCTTC. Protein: CASTSLTGSGYTF.

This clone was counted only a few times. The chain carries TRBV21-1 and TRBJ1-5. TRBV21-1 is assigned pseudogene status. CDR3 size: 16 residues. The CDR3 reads CASGRLSLNCNQPQHF. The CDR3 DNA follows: TGTGCCAGCGGTCGGTTGAGTTTGAACTGCAATCAGCCCCAGCATTTT.

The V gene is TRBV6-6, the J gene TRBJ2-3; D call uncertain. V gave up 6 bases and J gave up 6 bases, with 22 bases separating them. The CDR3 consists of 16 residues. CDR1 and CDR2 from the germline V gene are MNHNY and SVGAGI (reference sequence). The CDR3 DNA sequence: TGTGCCAGCAGAACTCAGCTAGTCGGATCCGCTGATACGCAGTATTTT. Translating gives CASRTQLVGSADTQYF.

The CDR3 reads CASSVVAGWDSGNTIYF. CDR3 bases: TGTGCCAGCAGCGTAGTGGCAGGTTGGGACTCCGGAAACACCATATATTTT. The chain joins TRBV9 to TRBJ1-3, with a possible D match to TRBD1 (5 bases). The V end lost 0 bases, the J end lost 4 bases, and 17 bases lay between the germline ends. This CDR3 contains 17 residues. The germline CDR1 and CDR2 sequences are SGDLS and YYNGEE. The full variable domain, its missing parts supplied by reference TRBV9 and TRBJ1-3, is DSGVTQTPKHLITATGQRVTLRCSPRSGDLSVYWYQQSLDQGLQFLIQYYNGEERAKGNILERFSAQQFPDLHSELNLSSLELGDSALYFCASSVVAGWDSGNTIYFGEGSWLTVV.

CDR3 DNA sequence: TGTGCCAGCAGCTTGGGAGGGGGAGAAGTGAACTATGGCTACACCTTC. Its protein is CASSLGGGEVNYGYTF. V and J are TRBV5-4 and TRBJ1-2; maybe TRBD1 (6 bases). Germline-derived CDR1 and CDR2 are SGHNT and YYREEE (reference sequence). The CDR3 is made up of 16 amino acids. The V and J ends lost 0 bases and 2 bases respectively, with 14 bases between them.

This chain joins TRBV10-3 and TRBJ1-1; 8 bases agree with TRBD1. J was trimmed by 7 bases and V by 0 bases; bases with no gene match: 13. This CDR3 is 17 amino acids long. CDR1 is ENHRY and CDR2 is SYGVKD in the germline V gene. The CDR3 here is CAISESGETGGISEAFF. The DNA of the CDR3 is TGTGCCATCAGTGAGTCGGGGGAAACAGGGGGGATTAGTGAAGCTTTCTTT.

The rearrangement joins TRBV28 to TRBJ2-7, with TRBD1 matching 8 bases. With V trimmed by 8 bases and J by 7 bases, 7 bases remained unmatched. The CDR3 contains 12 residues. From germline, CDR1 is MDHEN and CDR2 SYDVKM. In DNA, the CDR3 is TGTGCCAGCGCAGGACAGGGACTGGAGCAGTACTTC. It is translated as CASAGQGLEQYF.

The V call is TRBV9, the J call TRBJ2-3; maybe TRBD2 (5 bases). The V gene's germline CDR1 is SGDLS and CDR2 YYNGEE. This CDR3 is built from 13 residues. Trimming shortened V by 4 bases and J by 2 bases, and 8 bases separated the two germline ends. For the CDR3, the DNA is TGTGCCAGCAGCCCGGGGTACACAGATACGCAGTATTTT. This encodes CASSPGYTDTQYF.

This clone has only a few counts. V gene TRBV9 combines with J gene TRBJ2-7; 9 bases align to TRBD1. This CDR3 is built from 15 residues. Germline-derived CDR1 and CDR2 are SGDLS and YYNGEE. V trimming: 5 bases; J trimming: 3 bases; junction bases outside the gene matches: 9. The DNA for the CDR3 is TGTGCCAGCAGTGAGTCGACAGGGGGGTTCTACGAGCAGTACTTC. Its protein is CASSESTGGFYEQYF. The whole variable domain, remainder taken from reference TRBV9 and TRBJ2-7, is DSGVTQTPKHLITATGQRVTLRCSPRSGDLSVYWYQQSLDQGLQFLIQYYNGEERAKGNILERFSAQQFPDLHSELNLSSLELGDSALYFCASSESTGGFYEQYFGPGTRLTVT.

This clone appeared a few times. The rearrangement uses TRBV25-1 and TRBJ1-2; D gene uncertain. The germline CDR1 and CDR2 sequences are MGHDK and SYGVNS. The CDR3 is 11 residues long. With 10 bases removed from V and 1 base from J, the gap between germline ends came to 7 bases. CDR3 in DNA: TGTGCCACTCTCTTTAACTATGGCTACACCTTC. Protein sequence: CATLFNYGYTF.

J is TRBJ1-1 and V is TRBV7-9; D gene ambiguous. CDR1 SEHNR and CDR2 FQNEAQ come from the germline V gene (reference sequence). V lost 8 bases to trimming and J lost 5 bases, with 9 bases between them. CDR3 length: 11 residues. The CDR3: CASAWATEAFF. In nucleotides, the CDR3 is TGTGCCAGCGCTTGGGCGACTGAAGCTTTCTTT.

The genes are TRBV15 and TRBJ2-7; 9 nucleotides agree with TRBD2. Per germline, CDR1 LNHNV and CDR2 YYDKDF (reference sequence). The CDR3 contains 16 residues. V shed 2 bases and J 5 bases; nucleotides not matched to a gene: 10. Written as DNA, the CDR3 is TGTGCCACCAGCAGACCAGCCGGGACTAGCAAAAACGAGCAGTACTTC. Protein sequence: CATSRPAGTSKNEQYF.

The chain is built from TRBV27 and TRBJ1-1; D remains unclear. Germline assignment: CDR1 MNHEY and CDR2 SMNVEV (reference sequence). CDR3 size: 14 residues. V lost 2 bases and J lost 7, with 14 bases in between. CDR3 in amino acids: CASSLELYRGEAFF. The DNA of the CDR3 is TGTGCCAGCAGTTTAGAATTATATCGGGGTGAAGCTTTCTTT.

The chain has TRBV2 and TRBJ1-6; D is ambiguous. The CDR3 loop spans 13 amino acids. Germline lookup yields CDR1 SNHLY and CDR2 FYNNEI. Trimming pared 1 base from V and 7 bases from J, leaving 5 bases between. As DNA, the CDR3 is TGTGCCAGCAGTGAAGGACTGAATTCACCCCTCCACTTT. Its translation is CASSEGLNSPLHF.

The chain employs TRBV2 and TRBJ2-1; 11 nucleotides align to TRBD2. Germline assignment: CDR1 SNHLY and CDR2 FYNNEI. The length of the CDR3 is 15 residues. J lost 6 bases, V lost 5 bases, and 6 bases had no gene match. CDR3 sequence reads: CASSQLAGAPNEQFF. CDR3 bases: TGTGCCAGCAGTCAACTAGCGGGGGCCCCCAATGAGCAGTTCTTC. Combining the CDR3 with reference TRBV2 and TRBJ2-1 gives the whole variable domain EPEVTQTPSHQVTQMGQEVILRCVPISNHLYFYWYRQILGQKVEFLVSFYNNEISEKSEIFDDQFSVERPDGSNFTLKIRSTKLEDSAMYFCASSQLAGAPNEQFFGPGTRLTVL.

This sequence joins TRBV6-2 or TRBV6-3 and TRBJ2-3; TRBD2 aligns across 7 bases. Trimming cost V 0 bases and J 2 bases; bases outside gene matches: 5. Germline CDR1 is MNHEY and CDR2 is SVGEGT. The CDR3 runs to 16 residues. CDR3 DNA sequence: TGTGCCAGCAGTTACTCAGGCGGGGGAACCACAGATACGCAGTATTTT. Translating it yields CASSYSGGGTTDTQYF.

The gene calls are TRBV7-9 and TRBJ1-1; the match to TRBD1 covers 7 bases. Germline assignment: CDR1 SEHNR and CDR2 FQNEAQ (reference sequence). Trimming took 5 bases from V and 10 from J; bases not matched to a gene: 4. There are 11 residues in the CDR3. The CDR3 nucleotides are TGTGCCAGCAGCGAACAGGGGCTAGCTTTCTTT. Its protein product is CASSEQGLAFF.